A selection of T cell receptor beta chains follows, all from one sample in a study of shared clonotypes between healthy human individuals. Assay: immunoSEQ multiplex PCR; the TCRdb copy retains only in-frame clones and omits some. The table has about 600,000 clones, approximately 97% seen once. The sequenced sample was naive CD4+ T cells sorted from blood. The receptors come from a woman aged 25 to 39 in good health. CDR3s include the opening cysteine and the closing phenylalanine or tryptophan.

TRBJ1-4 | TRBV6-5 | CASSYSGAGAEKLFF
TRBJ2-1 | TRBV5-1 | CASSLSSGSYNEQFF
TRBJ2-7 | TRBV7-9 | CASSYSGTRDYEQYF
TRBJ2-5 | TRBV27 | CASSVDVGKTQYF
TRBJ2-7 | TRBV15 | CATSRDPYYEQYF
TRBJ1-2 | TRBV9 | CASSPRQGAGYGYTF
TRBJ1-2 | TRBV7-9 | CASTTPPLGPNYGYTF
TRBJ2-4 | TRBV6-1 | CASSENRVAKNIQYF
TRBJ1-4 | TRBV10-2 | CASSEGQGTNEKLFF
TRBJ1-1 | TRBV14 | CASSPRTGPNTEAFF
TRBJ1-1 | TRBV5-1 | CASSWTGGDTEAFF
TRBJ1-2 | TRBV5-1 | CASSSDRRGYGYTF
TRBJ2-7 | TRBV5-1 | CASSLDGTRTYEQYF
TRBJ1-1 | TRBV29-1 | CSVGRNRDTEAFF
TRBJ2-5 | TRBV7-6 | CASSLGQRGGPQETQYF
TRBJ2-3 | TRBV5-1 | CASSPEAGTASTDTQYF
TRBJ1-1 | TRBV27 | CASSFGPGQGPWGFAVFGYTEAFF
TRBJ2-1 | TRBV7-9 | CASSLAKLRESHNEQFF
TRBJ2-5 | TRBV5-1 | CASSLQAGAETQYF
TRBJ2-2 | TRBV7-8 | CASSITGGTGELFF
TRBJ2-6 | TRBV7-9 | CASSLLRRTYFSEANVLTF
TRBJ1-2 | TRBV7-9 | CASTNRDRAYGYTF
TRBJ1-5 | TRBV2 | CASSAGAIQPQHF
TRBJ2-5 | TRBV7-9 | CASSLGYLVAEQETQYF
TRBJ2-7 | TRBV23-1 | CASSQSEQGPNYEQYF
TRBJ2-7 | TRBV11-2 | CASSRWDNDYEQYF
TRBJ1-2 | TRBV4-1 | CASSQDPQGLGSYGYTF